The source of this TCR beta chain is a study of blood T cell repertoires in COVID-19 (dated by TCRdb to the early 2020s). In the study overall: Collaborator samples came from the United States, Italy and Spain and covered acute and convalescent phases of COVID-19. The prospective study material was composed of cDNA or gDNA derived from T cells, B-cell-depleted T cells, or PBMCs. Deeply sampled blood TCRbeta repertoires from subjects exposed to, actively infected with, or recovered from COVID-19 were included in the dataset. The repertoires were released in a freely available public database intended as a resource for research on the immune response to SARS-CoV-2. Samples came from the ongoing ImmuneRACE study (first 160 participants) plus 1,254 subjects from 6 global collaborators. Sample metadata almost always included a de-identified subject ID, COVID-19 status, age in years and sex. HLA class I and class II types, where available, came from metadata supplied by the sample provider rather than from assay-based typing.

Whole blood was collected in K2EDTA tubes by collaborating institutions according to the institutions' own protocols. For TCRbeta analysis, collaborators shipped samples in one of three forms: frozen whole blood, isolated PBMCs, or DNA extracted from either of those sample types. CDR1 is given as SGHRS and CDR2 as YFSETQ, both from the germline V gene. V ends up 2 bases short and J 11 bases short, with an unmatched junction base count of 17. Spanning cysteine to phenylalanine, the CDR3 consists of 19 amino acids. The retained sequence is limited to the CDR3, 57 bases, with the frame set at the first base. The immunoSEQ Assay, a bias-controlled multiplex PCR, was used to amplify TCRbeta CDR3 regions from genomic DNA. For the original study's pipeline: The number of nucleated cells in each sample was estimated by amplification of reference gene primers within the assay. Sequence reads were collapsed and filtered to measure the absolute abundance of every unique TCRbeta CDR3 rearrangement. For each sample, productive Simpson clonality was calculated as the square root of Simpson's diversity index across productive rearrangements. Sourced from immuneACCESS, this table was stored by TCRdb with only in-frame sequences that have V and J called. A share of the clones is absent; for the studies checked, an unresolved V gene accounts for under half, and the remainder has no known explanation. For V, J and clone size, that table is used; D and trimming come from the DNA. A total of under 150,000 clones appear in this sample, approximately 88% of them only once. The ten top clones hold more than 25% of the sample.

Of note for this clone: The clone's antigen remains unknown. No qualities accompany the bases; no much larger clone lies one base away.

Study-level results and caveats: Clinical and demographic metadata were provided uncurated, with the amount varying by source and participant.

The specimen was peripheral blood. The receptor's source is a human donor in a cohort sampled during active COVID-19. The chain links TRBV5-1 with TRBJ2-6; 12 bases in the junction line up with TRBD1. Here the CDR3 is given as CASSFVTPGQGAFKDVLTF. The DNA sequence is TGCGCCAGCAGCTTCGTAACCCCGGGACAGGGGGCGTTCAAGGACGTCCTGACTTTC.